These 8 T cell receptor beta chains were all obtained from the same sample, sequenced in a study of blood T cell repertoires in COVID-19. Libraries were prepared by immunoSEQ multiplex PCR; TCRdb keeps only in-frame clonotypes and omits some of them. There are about 73,000 clones in the sample; roughly four fifths occur only once, and 6% to 7% lies in the top ten. Material: peripheral blood. The receptors were gathered from a woman aged 55-69 years with acute or convalescent COVID-19.

The chain recombines TRBV12-3 or TRBV12-4 with TRBJ1-3; D is perhaps TRBD1 (5 bases). The CDR3 loop spans 13 amino acids. The V and J ends lost 6 bases and 9 bases respectively, with 15 bases between them. In DNA, the CDR3 is TGTGCCAGCAGCCCTTGGGGGGACGGCACCATATATTTT. Translated, it gives CASSPWGDGTIYF.

CDR3 coding DNA: TGTGCCAGCAGCTTAGAGGCTAGCGGGGGCAATGAGCAGTTCTTC. Protein: CASSLEASGGNEQFF. The genes are TRBV7-9 and TRBJ2-1, with TRBD2 identical over 10 bases. The germline V gene has CDR1 SEHNR and CDR2 FQNEAQ (reference sequence). The CDR3 is 15 residues long. V dropped 1 base and J dropped 6; count of bases not matched to a gene: 3.

The chain combines TRBV10-3 with TRBJ1-6; 7 bases match TRBD1. J gave up 8 bases and V 10 bases, and 5 bases lay outside the gene matches. This CDR3 spans 12 amino acids. CDR1 and CDR2 from the germline V gene are ENHRY and SYGVKD. The DNA for the CDR3 is TGTGCCACACAGGGGATGGATTCACCCCTCCACTTT. Translated: CATQGMDSPLHF.

The chain recombines TRBV6-6 with TRBJ1-1; 8 bases are a match to TRBD1. Trimming cost V 6 bases and J 4 bases; bases outside gene matches: 4. Germline CDR1 is MNHNY and CDR2 is SVGAGI (reference sequence). The CDR3 extends over 13 amino acids. CDR3 nucleotides: TGTGCCAGCAGCCTTGACAGGGGCACTGAAGCTTTCTTT. It encodes CASSLDRGTEAFF.

This clone was seen many times. The J gene is TRBJ1-1, the V gene TRBV19; no clear D gene. This CDR3 region has 13 residues. Trimming left V 7 bases short and J 0 bases short, with 9 bases between. CDR1 is LNHDA, CDR2 SQIVND, per germline (reference sequence). CDR3 in amino acids: CASIDTLNTEAFF. The CDR3 DNA follows: TGTGCCAGTATTGACACCCTGAACACTGAAGCTTTCTTT.

This chain joins TRBV6-6 and TRBJ1-1, with unresolved D. V dropped 4 bases and J dropped 1 base, with 10 bases sitting between them. CDR3 length: 14 amino acids. Germline values: CDR1 MNHNY, CDR2 SVGAGI (reference sequence). This CDR3 is CASSFSAANTEAFF. DNA of the CDR3: TGTGCCAGCAGTTTCTCGGCTGCGAACACTGAAGCTTTCTTT.

This chain connects TRBV5-1 to TRBJ1-6; D gene uncertain. Trimming left V 2 bases short and J 10 bases short, with 13 bases between. The CDR3 has 14 amino acids. Per germline, CDR1 SGHRS and CDR2 YFSETQ. The CDR3 nucleotides are TGCGCCAGCAGCTTAAGCGCCGGCGGCTCACCCCTCCACTTT. It yields the protein CASSLSAGGSPLHF. Supplemented by reference TRBV5-1 and TRBJ1-6, the full variable domain reads KAGVTQTPRYLIKTRGQQVTLSCSPISGHRSVSWYQQTPGQGLQFLFEYFSETQRNKGNFPGRFSGRQFSNSRSEMNVSTLELGDSALYLCASSLSAGGSPLHFGNGTRLTVT.

This clone turned up a few times. This chain joins TRBV10-2 and TRBJ2-2; 12 positions match TRBD2. The CDR3 length is 15 residues. With 9 bases clipped from V and 5 bases from J, the junction kept 7 bases outside the gene matches. Germline values: CDR1 WSHSY, CDR2 SAAADI. CDR3 protein: CASILAGGQTGELFF. In nucleotides, the CDR3 is TGCGCCAGTATTCTAGCGGGGGGGCAAACCGGGGAGCTGTTTTTT.